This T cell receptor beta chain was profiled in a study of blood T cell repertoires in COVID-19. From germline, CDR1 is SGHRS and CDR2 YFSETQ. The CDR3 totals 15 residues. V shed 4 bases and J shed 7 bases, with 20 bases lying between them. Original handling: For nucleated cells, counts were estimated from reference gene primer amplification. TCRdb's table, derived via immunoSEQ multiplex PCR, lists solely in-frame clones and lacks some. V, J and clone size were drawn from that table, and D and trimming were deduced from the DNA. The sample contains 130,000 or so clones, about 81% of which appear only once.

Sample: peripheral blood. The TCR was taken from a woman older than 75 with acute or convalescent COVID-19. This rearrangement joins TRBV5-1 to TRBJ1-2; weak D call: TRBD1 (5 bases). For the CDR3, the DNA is TGCGCCAGCAGCGAACGTACAGGCAGAGCTGGTGGCTACACCTTC. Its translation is CASSERTGRAGGYTF.